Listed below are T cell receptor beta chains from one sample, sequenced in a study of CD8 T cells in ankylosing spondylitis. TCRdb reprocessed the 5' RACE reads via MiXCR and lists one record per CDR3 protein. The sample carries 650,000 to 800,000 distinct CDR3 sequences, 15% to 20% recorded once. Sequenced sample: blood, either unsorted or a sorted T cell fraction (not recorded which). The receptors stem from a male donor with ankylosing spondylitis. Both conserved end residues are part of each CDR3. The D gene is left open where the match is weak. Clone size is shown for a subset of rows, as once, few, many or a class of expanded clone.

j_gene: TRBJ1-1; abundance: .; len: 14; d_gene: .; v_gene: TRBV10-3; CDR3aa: CAIQEDKGHTEAFF; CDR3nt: TGTGCCATCCAGGAAGACAAGGGGCACACTGAAGCTTTCTTT
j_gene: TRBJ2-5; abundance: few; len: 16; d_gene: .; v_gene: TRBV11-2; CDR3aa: CASSFGGERIEETQYF; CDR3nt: TGTGCCAGCAGCTTTGGTGGGGAGAGGATCGAGGAGACCCAGTACTTC
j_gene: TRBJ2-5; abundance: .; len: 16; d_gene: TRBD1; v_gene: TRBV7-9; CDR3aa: CASSPRGQGAWDDQYF; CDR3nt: TGTGCCAGCAGCCCCCGGGGTCAGGGGGCCTGGGATGACCAGTACTTC
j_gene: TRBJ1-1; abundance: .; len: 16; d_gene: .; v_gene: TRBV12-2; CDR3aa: CASRLCDRGPNTEAFF; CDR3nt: TGTGCAAGTCGCCTGTGTGACAGGGGGCCGAACACTGAAGCTTTCTTT
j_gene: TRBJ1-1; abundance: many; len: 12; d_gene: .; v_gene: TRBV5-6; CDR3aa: CASSLGVYEAFF; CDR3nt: TGTGCCAGCAGCTTGGGAGTATATGAAGCTTTCTTT
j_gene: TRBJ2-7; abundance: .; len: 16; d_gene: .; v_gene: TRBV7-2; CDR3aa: CASSLVVGRDSYEQYF; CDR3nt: TGTGCCAGCAGCTTAGTCGTAGGGCGGGACTCCTACGAGCAGTACTTC
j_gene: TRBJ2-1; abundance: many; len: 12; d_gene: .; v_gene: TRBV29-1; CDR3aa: CSVRAWAWEQFF; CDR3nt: TGCAGCGTTCGGGCCTGGGCGTGGGAGCAGTTCTTC
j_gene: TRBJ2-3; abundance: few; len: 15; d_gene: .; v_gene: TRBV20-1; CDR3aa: CSARDTMHATDTQYF; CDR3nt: TGCAGTGCTAGAGACACCATGCACGCCACAGATACGCAGTATTTT
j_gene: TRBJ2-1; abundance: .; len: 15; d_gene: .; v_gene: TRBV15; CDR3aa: CATSRAGPLEWTQFF; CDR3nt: TGTGCCACCAGCAGAGCTGGGCCCCTTGAGTGGACGCAGTTCTTC
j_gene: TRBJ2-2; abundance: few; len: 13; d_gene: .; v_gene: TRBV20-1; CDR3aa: CSAREGGTGELFF; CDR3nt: TGCAGTGCTAGAGAGGGCGGGACCGGGGAGCTGTTTTTT